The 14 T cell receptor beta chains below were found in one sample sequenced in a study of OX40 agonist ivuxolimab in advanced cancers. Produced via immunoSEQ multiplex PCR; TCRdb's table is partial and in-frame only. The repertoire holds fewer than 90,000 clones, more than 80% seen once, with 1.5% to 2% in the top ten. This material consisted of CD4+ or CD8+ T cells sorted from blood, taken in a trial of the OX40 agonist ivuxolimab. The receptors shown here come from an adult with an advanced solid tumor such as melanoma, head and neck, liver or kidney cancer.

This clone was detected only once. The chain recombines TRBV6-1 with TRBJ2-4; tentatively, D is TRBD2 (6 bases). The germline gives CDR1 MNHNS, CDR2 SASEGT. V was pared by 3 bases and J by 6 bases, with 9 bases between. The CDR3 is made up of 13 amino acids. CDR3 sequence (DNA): TGTGCCAGCAGTGAGGGAGGAGGAAACATTCAGTACTTC. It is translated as CASSEGGGNIQYF.

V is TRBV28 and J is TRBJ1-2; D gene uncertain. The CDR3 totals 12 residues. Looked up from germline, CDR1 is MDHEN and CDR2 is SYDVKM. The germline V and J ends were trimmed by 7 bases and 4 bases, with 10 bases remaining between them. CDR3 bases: TGTGCCAGCACCCGGCCCGCCTATGGCTACACCTTC. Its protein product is CASTRPAYGYTF.

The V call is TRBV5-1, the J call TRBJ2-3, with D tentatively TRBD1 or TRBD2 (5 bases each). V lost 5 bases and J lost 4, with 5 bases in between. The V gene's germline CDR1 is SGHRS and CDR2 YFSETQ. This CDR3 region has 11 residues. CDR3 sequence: CASRGADTQYF. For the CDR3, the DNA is TGCGCCAGCAGGGGGGCAGATACGCAGTATTTT.

The CDR3 DNA is TGTGCCAGCTCACCGTCGCAGAGGTTGGACACTGAAGCTTTCTTT. This translates into CASSPSQRLDTEAFF. The V gene is TRBV18, the J gene TRBJ1-1; D unresolved. V lost 3 bases, J lost 3 bases, and 14 bases lay in between. CDR3 length: 15 amino acids. Looked up from germline, CDR1 is KGHSH and CDR2 is LQKENI.

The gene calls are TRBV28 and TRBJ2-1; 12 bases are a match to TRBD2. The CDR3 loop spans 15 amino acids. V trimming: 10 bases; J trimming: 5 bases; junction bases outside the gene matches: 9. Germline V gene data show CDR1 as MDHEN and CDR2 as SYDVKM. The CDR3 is CATKKGLAGNNEQFF. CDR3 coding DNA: TGTGCCACCAAGAAGGGACTAGCGGGTAACAATGAGCAGTTCTTC.

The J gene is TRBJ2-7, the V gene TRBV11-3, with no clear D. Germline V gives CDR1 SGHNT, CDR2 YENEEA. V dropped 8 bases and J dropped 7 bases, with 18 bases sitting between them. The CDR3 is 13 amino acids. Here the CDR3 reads CASPEAWVGEQYF. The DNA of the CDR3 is TGTGCCAGCCCCGAAGCCTGGGTCGGGGAGCAGTACTTC.

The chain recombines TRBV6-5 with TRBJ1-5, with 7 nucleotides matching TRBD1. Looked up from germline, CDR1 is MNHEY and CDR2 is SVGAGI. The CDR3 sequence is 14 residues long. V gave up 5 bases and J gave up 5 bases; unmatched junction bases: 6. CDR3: CASSRQGPYQPQHF. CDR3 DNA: TGTGCCAGCAGTAGACAGGGACCCTATCAGCCCCAGCATTTT.

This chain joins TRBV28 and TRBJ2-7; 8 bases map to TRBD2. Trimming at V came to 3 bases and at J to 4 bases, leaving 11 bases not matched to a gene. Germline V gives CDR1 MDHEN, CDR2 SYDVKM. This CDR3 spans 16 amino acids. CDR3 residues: CASSFLPGTRGYEQYF. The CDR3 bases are TGTGCCAGCAGTTTTCTTCCCGGGACTAGGGGTTACGAGCAGTACTTC.

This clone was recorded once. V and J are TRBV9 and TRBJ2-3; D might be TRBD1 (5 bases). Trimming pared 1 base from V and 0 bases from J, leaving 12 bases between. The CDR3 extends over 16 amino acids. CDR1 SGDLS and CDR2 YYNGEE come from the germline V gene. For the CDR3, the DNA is TGTGCCAGCAGCGTATTTCAGGGAACTAGCACAGATACGCAGTATTTT. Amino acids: CASSVFQGTSTDTQYF.

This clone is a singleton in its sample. CDR3 sequence (DNA): TGTGCCAGCAGCCAAGATCGGACCCCCACAGATACGCAGTATTTT. This gives the protein CASSQDRTPTDTQYF. The chain links TRBV4-2 to TRBJ2-3; unclear D gene. Trimming stripped 0 bases from V and 2 bases from J, with 9 bases between. This CDR3 is 15 amino acids long. Germline V lookup: CDR1 LGHNA, CDR2 YNFKEQ.

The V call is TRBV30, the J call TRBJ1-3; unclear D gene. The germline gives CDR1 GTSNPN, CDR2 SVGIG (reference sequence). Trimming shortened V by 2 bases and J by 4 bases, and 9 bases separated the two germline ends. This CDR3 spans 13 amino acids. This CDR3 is CAWSPAGGNTIYF. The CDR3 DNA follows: TGTGCCTGGAGTCCCGCAGGAGGAAACACCATATATTTT.

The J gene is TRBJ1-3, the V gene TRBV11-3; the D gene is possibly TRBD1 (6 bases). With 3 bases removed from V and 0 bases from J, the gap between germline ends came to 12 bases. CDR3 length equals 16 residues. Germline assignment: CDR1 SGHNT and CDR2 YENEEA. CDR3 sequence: CASSFGAGDSGNTIYF. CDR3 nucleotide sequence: TGTGCCAGCAGCTTCGGGGCAGGGGACTCTGGAAACACCATATATTTT.

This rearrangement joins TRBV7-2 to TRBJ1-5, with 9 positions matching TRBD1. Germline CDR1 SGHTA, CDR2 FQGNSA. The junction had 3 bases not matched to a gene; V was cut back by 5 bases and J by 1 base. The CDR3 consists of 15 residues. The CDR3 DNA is TGTGCCAGCAGCACCGGACAGGGGAGCAATCAGCCCCAGCATTTT. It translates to CASSTGQGSNQPQHF.

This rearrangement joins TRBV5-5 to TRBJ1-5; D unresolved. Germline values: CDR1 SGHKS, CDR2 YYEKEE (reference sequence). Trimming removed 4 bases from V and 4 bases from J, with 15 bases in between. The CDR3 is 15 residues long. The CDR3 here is CASSRQGQANQPQHF. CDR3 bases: TGTGCCAGCAGCAGACAAGGTCAGGCTAATCAGCCCCAGCATTTT.